These 14 T cell receptor beta chains were sequenced from one sample in a study of T cells in localized non-small cell lung cancer. TCRdb's table, derived via immunoSEQ multiplex PCR, lists solely in-frame clones and lacks some. The sample includes around 1,100 clones, 22% of them seen just once. The material was normal lung tissue next to the tumor, obtained before any cancer treatment. The receptors derive from a woman aged 40-75 years with stage I lung adenocarcinoma.

The rearrangement joins TRBV29-1 to TRBJ2-7; 7 bases fit TRBD1. From germline, CDR1 is SQVTM and CDR2 ANQGSEA. Trimming took 4 bases from V and 4 from J; bases not matched to a gene: 7. CDR3 length equals 13 residues. As DNA, the CDR3 is TGCAGCGTTGTCGTGAAGGGGGCATACGAGCAGTACTTC. Translation: CSVVVKGAYEQYF.

Here the CDR3 DNA reads TGTGCCAGCAGGAAGACTAGCGGTTACACAGATACGCAGTATTTT. Translating gives CASRKTSGYTDTQYF. The chain links TRBV11-3 to TRBJ2-3, with 9 bases lining up with TRBD2. This CDR3 contains 15 residues. The V gene end was trimmed by 6 bases and the J gene end by 2 bases; junction bases not matched to a gene: 6. Germline CDR1 reads SGHNT; CDR2 reads YENEEA.

The chain employs TRBV19 and TRBJ2-3, with D unclear. This CDR3 is built from 13 residues. CDR1 and CDR2 (germline): LNHDA, SQIVND (reference sequence). The ends were cut back, 11 bases at V and 0 bases at J, with 12 bases in the middle. DNA of the CDR3: TGTGCCCCCCAACGGGTTAGCACAGATACGCAGTATTTT. Its translation is CAPQRVSTDTQYF.

This clone has a handful of counts. This rearrangement joins TRBV9 to TRBJ1-5; D is unresolved. Trimming took 7 bases from V and 7 from J, leaving 18 bases between them. CDR1 SGDLS and CDR2 YYNGEE come from the germline V gene. CDR3 length: 14 amino acids. The CDR3 DNA follows: TGTGCCAGCGGACCAAACCCAGGAGGCCAGCCCCAGCATTTT. Its translation: CASGPNPGGQPQHF.

V usage is TRBV30 and J usage is TRBJ1-1; 8 nucleotides line up with TRBD1. CDR1 is GTSNPN and CDR2 is SVGIG in the germline V gene (reference sequence). The length of the CDR3 is 13 residues. Trimming cost V 2 bases and J 4 bases; bases outside gene matches: 3. The CDR3 DNA is TGTGCCTGGAGTACCACAGGGGGCACTGAAGCTTTCTTT. Its translation: CAWSTTGGTEAFF.

The gene calls are TRBV11-3 and TRBJ1-5; tentative D call: TRBD1 (5 bases). Germline V gives CDR1 SGHNT, CDR2 YENEEA. The CDR3 is 15 residues long. Trimming pared 7 bases from V and 1 base from J, leaving 14 bases between. The CDR3 nucleotides are TGTGCCAGCACGAGGCGGGGCTCGAGCAATCAGCCCCAGCATTTT. The encoded protein is CASTRRGSSNQPQHF.

This clone ranks as large. This chain links TRBV6-1 with TRBJ2-2; tentative D call: TRBD2 (6 bases). This CDR3 contains 17 residues. CDR1 and CDR2 (germline): MNHNS, SASEGT. V lost 0 bases, J lost 7 bases, and 18 bases lay in between. The CDR3 is CASSEARPIEEGGELFF. DNA for the CDR3: TGTGCCAGCAGTGAAGCCCGCCCGATAGAGGAGGGCGGGGAGCTGTTTTTT.

The CDR3 region is CASSLSGVNTEAFF. CDR3 sequence (DNA): TGTGCCAGCAGCTTATCAGGTGTGAACACTGAAGCTTTCTTT. The chain combines TRBV11-3 with TRBJ1-1; D remains ambiguous. Trimming took 2 bases from V and 0 from J, leaving 7 bases between them. CDR3 length equals 14 residues. Germline V gene sequence: CDR1 SGHNT, CDR2 YENEEA.

This clone qualifies as medium-sized. V gene TRBV7-8 combines with J gene TRBJ2-3; D gene uncertain. The ends were cut back, 5 bases at V and 4 bases at J, with 16 bases in the middle. CDR3 size: 15 residues. The germline CDR1 and CDR2 sequences are SGHVS and FQNEAQ. The CDR3 nucleotides are TGTGCCAGCAGCCCTTCGGTGGATGGGCCAGATACGCAGTATTTT. It is translated as CASSPSVDGPDTQYF.

Sample share makes this clone medium-sized. The chain carries TRBV11-3 and TRBJ2-1, with 11 positions matching TRBD2. This CDR3 has 16 amino acids. The trim removed 5 bases at V and 4 bases at J, leaving 7 bases unmatched. Germline CDR1 SGHNT, CDR2 YENEEA. In DNA form, the CDR3 reads TGTGCCAGCAGCCCTACCCTAGCGGGGGGATACAATGAGCAGTTCTTC. It codes for CASSPTLAGGYNEQFF. The variable domain in full, completed from reference TRBV11-3 and TRBJ2-1, reads EAGVVQSPRYKIIEKKQPVAFWCNPISGHNTLYWYLQNLGQGPELLIRYENEEAVDDSQLPKDRFSAERLKGVDSTLKIQPAELGDSAVYLCASSPTLAGGYNEQFFGPGTRLTVL.

The rearrangement uses TRBV28 and TRBJ1-4; maybe TRBD1 (6 bases). This CDR3 contains 16 residues. With 5 bases removed from V and 2 bases from J, the gap between germline ends came to 15 bases. Germline CDR1 reads MDHEN; CDR2 reads SYDVKM. CDR3 DNA: TGTGCCAGCAGTCCCCGGAGGGGGACGACTAATGAAAAACTGTTTTTT. Protein product: CASSPRRGTTNEKLFF.

This clone was picked up a small number of times. The chain combines TRBV30 with TRBJ2-3; D uncertain. Germline V gives CDR1 GTSNPN, CDR2 SVGIG (reference sequence). V lost 3 bases to trimming and J lost 2 bases, with 6 bases between them. CDR3 size: 12 residues. CDR3 region: CAWSYITDTQYF. The CDR3 DNA reads as TGTGCCTGGAGCTATATCACAGATACGCAGTATTTT.

In this sample, this clone turned up a few times. V gene TRBV23-1 combines with J gene TRBJ2-3; maybe TRBD1 (6 bases). TRBV23-1 is labeled an ORF, and its function is uncertain. The ends were cut back, 3 bases at V and 3 bases at J, with 19 bases in the middle. The CDR3 length is 17 residues. The CDR3 DNA is TGCGCCAGCAGTCAGCCAACATGGCCCCAGGGGACAGATACGCAGTATTTT. Translation gives CASSQPTWPQGTDTQYF.

The V gene is TRBV5-1, the J gene TRBJ2-6; D gene unclear. This CDR3 region has 14 residues. The ends were cut back, 1 base at V and 0 bases at J, with 2 bases in the middle. The germline V gene has CDR1 SGHRS and CDR2 YFSETQ. The CDR3 bases are TGCGCCAGCAGCTTGAGCTCTGGGGCCAACGTCCTGACTTTC. It translates to CASSLSSGANVLTF.